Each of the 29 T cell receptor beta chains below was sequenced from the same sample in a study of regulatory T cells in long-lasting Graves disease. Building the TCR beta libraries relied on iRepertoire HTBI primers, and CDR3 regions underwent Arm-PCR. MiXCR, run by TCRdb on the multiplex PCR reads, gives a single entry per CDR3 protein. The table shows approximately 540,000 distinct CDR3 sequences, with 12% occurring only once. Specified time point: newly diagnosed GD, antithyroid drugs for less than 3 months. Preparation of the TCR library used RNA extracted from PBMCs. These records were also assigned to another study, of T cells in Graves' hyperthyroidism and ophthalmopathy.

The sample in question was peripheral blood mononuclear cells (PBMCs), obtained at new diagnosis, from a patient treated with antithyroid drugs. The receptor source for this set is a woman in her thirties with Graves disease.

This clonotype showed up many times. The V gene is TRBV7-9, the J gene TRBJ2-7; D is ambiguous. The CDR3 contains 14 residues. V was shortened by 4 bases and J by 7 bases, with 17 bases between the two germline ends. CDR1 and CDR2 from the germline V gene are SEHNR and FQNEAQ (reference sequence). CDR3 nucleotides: TGTGCCAGCAGCTCACTCCGAGGCCGCAGGGAGCAGTACTTC. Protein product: CASSSLRGRREQYF.

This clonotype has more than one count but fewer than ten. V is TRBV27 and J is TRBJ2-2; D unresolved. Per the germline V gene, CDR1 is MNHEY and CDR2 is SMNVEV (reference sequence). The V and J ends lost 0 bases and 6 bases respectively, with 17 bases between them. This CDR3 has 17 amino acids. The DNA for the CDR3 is TGTGCCAGCAGTTTATCGATTCTAGTTCAAGGGTCCGGGGAGCTGTTTTTT. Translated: CASSLSILVQGSGELFF.

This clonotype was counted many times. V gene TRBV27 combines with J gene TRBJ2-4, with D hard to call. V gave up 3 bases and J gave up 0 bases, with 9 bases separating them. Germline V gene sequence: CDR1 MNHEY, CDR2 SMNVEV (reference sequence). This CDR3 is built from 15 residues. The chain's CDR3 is CASSFSILAKNIQYF. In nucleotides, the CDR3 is TGTGCCAGCAGTTTCTCTATTCTAGCCAAAAACATTCAGTACTTC.

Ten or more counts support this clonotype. The CDR3 nucleotides are TGTGCCAGCAGTGAACCGTATAGGACAGGGGTAACGAACACCATATATTTT. It codes for CASSEPYRTGVTNTIYF. The chain combines TRBV6-1 with TRBJ1-3, with 9 bases matching TRBD1. Germline V gene sequence: CDR1 MNHNS, CDR2 SASEGT. CDR3 length: 17 amino acids. V was pared by 2 bases and J by 7 bases, with 12 bases of the junction left unmatched.

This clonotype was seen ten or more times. The CDR3 DNA reads as TGTGCCAGTAGACCTACACTCTCTGGGGCCAACGTCCTGACTTTC. It translates to CASRPTLSGANVLTF. V usage is TRBV19 and J usage is TRBJ2-6, with D hard to call. Between the trimmed V and J ends, which lost 6 bases and 0 bases, there was a span of 9 bases. The CDR3 consists of 15 residues. Germline CDR1 reads LNHDA; CDR2 reads SQIVND (reference sequence). Together with reference TRBV19 and TRBJ2-6, the CDR3 gives the full variable domain: DGGITQSPKYLFRKEGQNVTLSCEQNLNHDAMYWYRQDPGQGLRLIYYSQIVNDFQKGDIAEGYSVSREKKESFPLTVTSAQKNPTAFYLCASRPTLSGANVLTFGAGSRLTVL.

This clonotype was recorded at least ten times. The CDR3 nucleotides read TGTGCCAGCAGCTTAGGTGACTCCCGGACCACAGATACGCAGTATTTT. Encoded protein: CASSLGDSRTTDTQYF. This chain links TRBV11-1 with TRBJ2-3, with no clear D. Germline V CDR1 and CDR2: SGHAT, FQDESV (reference sequence). The CDR3 has 16 residues. V lost 1 base, J lost 2 bases, and 13 bases lay in between.

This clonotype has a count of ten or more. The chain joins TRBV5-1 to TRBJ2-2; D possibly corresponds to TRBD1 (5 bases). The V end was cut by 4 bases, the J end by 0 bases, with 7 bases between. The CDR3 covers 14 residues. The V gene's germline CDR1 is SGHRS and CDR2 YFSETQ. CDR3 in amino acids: CASSPDTNTGELFF. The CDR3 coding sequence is TGCGCCAGCAGCCCGGACACGAACACCGGGGAGCTGTTTTTT.

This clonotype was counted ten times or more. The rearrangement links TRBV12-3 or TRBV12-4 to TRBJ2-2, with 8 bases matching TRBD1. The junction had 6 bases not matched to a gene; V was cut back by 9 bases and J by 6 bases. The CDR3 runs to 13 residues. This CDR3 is CASSRQGPGELFF. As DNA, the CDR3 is TGTGCCAGTAGTAGACAGGGGCCCGGGGAGCTGTTTTTT.

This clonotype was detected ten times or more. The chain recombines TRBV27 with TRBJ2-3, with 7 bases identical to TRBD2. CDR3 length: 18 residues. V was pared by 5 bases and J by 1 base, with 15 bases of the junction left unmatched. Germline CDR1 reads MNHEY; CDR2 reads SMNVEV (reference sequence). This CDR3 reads CASSTRDYLPRGTDTQYF. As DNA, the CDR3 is TGTGCCAGCAGTACCCGGGACTACCTACCGAGGGGCACAGATACGCAGTATTTT.

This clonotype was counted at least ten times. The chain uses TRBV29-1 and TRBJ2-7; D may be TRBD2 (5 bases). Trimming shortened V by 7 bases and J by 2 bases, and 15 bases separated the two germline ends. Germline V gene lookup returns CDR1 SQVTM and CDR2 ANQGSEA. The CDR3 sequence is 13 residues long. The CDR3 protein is CSGAGGATYEQYF. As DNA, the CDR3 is TGCAGCGGCGCAGGAGGTGCTACCTACGAGCAGTACTTC.

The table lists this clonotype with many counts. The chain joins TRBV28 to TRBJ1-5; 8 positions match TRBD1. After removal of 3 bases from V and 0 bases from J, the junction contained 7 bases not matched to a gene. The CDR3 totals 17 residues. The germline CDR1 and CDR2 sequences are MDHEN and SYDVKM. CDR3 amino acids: CASSLVGQAYSNQPQHF. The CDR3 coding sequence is TGTGCCAGCAGTTTGGTGGGACAGGCCTATAGCAATCAGCCCCAGCATTTT.

CDR3 sequence reads: CASSSDVRQPQHF. CDR3 bases: TGTGCCAGCAGCTCAGACGTGCGTCAGCCCCAGCATTTT. The rearrangement links TRBV7-9 to TRBJ1-5; no reliable D call. From germline, CDR1 is SEHNR and CDR2 FQNEAQ (reference sequence). V shed 4 bases and J shed 6 bases, with 10 bases lying between them. The CDR3 extends over 13 amino acids.

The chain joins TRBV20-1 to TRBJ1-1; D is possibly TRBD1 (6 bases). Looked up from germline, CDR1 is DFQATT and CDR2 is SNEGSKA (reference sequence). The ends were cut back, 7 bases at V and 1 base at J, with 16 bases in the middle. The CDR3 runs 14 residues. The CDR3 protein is CSVRGGVTNTEAFF. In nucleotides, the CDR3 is TGCAGTGTCAGGGGTGGAGTGACGAACACTGAAGCTTTCTTT.

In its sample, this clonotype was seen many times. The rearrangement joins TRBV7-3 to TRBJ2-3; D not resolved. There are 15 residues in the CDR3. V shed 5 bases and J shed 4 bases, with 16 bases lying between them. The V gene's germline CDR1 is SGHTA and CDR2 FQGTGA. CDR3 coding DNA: TGTGCCAGCAGCCGGCGCGTTGGGCAAGCAGATACGCAGTATTTT. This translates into CASSRRVGQADTQYF.

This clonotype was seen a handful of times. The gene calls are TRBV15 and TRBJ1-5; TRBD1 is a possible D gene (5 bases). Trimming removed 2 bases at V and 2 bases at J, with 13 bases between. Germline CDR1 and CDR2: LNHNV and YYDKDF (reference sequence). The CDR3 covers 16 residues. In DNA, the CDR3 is TGTGCCACCAGCAGACGATACAACAGGCGCAATCAGCCCCAGCATTTT. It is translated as CATSRRYNRRNQPQHF. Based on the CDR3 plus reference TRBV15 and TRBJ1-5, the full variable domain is DAMVIQNPRYQVTQFGKPVTLSCSQTLNHNVMYWYQQKSSQAPKLLFHYYDKDFNNEADTPDNFQSRRPNTSFCFLDIRSPGLGDTAMYLCATSRRYNRRNQPQHFGDGTRLSIL.

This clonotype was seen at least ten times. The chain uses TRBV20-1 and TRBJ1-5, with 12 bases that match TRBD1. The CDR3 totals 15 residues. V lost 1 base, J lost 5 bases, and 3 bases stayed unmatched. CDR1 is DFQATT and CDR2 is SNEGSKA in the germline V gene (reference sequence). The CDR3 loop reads CSARGDRGLDQPQHF. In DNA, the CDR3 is TGCAGTGCTAGAGGGGACAGGGGGCTTGATCAGCCCCAGCATTTT.

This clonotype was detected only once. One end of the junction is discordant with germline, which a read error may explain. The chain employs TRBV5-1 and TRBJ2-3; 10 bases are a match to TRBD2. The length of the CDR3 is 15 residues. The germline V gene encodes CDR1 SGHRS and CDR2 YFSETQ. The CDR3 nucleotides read TGCGTCAGCAGCTTAGGACTAGCGGTCACAGATACGCAGTATTTT. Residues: CVSSLGLAVTDTQYF.

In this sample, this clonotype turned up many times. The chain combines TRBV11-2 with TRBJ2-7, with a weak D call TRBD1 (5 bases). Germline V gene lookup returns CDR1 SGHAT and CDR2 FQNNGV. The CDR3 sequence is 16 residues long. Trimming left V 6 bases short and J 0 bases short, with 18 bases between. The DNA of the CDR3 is TGTGCCAGCAGTCAGAAGACAGCCACAGGCTCCTACGAGCAGTACTTC. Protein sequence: CASSQKTATGSYEQYF.

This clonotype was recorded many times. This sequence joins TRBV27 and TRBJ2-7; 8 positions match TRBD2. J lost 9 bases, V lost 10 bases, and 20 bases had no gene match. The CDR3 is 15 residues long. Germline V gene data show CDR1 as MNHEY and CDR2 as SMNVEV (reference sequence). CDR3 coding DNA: TGTGCCACCCACTCCCCTAAGATCGGGAGGGCCCGGCAGTACTTC. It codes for CATHSPKIGRARQYF.

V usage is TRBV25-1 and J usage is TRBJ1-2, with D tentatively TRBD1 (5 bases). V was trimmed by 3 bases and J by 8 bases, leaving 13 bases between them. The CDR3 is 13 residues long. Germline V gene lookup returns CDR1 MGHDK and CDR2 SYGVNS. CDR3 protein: CASSEQGATGYTF. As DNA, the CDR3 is TGTGCCAGCAGTGAGCAGGGAGCCACCGGCTACACCTTC.

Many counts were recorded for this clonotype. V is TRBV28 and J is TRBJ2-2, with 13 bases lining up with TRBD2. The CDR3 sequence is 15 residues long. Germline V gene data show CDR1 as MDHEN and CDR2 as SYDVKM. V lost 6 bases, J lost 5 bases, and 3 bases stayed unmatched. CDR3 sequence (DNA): TGTGCCAGCAGACAGACTAGCGGGGGGACCGGGGAGCTGTTTTTT. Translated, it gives CASRQTSGGTGELFF. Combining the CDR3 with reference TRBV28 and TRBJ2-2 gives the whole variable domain DVKVTQSSRYLVKRTGEKVFLECVQDMDHENMFWYRQDPGLGLRLIYFSYDVKMKEKGDIPEGYSVSREKKERFSLILESASTNQTSMYLCASRQTSGGTGELFFGEGSRLTVL.

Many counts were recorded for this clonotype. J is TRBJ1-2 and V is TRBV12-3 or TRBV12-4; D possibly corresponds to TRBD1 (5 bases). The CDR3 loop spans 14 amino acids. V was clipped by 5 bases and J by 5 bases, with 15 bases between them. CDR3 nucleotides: TGTGCCAGCAGTACCGGGACGAAATATTATGGCTACACCTTC. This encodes CASSTGTKYYGYTF.

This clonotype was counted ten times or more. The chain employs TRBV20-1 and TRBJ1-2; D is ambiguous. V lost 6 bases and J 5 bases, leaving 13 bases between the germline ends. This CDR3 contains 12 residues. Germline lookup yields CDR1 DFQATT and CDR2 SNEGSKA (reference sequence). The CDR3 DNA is TGCAGTGCCGCCTCGCCTGAGTATGGCTACACCTTC. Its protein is CSAASPEYGYTF.

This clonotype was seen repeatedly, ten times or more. The CDR3 DNA reads as TGTGCCAGCAGGGCTAGCGGACACAATGAGCAGTTCTTC. Protein sequence: CASRASGHNEQFF. The chain joins TRBV28 to TRBJ2-1, with 7 bases identical to TRBD2. Germline trimming cut 6 bases from V and 5 bases from J; bases unmatched to any gene: 4. The CDR3 has 13 amino acids. Germline V gene sequence: CDR1 MDHEN, CDR2 SYDVKM.

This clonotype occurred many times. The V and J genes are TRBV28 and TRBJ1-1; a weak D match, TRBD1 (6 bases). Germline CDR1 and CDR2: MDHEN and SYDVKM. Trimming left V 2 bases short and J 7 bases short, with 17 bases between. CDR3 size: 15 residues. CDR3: CASSLKRGRIFEAFF. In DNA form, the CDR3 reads TGTGCCAGCAGTTTAAAGAGGGGGAGGATATTTGAAGCTTTCTTT.

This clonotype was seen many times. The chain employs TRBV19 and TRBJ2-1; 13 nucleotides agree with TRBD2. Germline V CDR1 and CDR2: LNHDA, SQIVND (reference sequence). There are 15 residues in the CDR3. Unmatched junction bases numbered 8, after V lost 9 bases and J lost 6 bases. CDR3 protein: CASSSGTSGVNEQFF. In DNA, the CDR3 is TGTGCCAGCAGTTCCGGGACTAGCGGGGTCAATGAGCAGTTCTTC. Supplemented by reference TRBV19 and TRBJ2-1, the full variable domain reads DGGITQSPKYLFRKEGQNVTLSCEQNLNHDAMYWYRQDPGQGLRLIYYSQIVNDFQKGDIAEGYSVSREKKESFPLTVTSAQKNPTAFYLCASSSGTSGVNEQFFGPGTRLTVL.

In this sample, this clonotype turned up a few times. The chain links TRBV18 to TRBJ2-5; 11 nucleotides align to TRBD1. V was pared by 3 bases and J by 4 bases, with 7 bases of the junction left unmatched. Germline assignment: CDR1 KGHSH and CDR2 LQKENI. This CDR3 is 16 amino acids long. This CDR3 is CASSPTRDRGAETQYF. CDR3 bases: TGTGCCAGCTCACCGACGAGGGACAGGGGGGCAGAGACCCAGTACTTC.

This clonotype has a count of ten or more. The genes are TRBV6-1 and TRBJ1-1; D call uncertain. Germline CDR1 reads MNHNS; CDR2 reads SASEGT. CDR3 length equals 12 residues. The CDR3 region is CALGRMNTEAFF. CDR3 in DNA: TGTGCTTTGGGCAGAATGAACACTGAAGCTTTCTTT.

The CDR3 reads CASSQDFGTLTVSNYGYTF. The CDR3 DNA reads TGCGCCAGCAGCCAAGATTTCGGTACATTGACCGTCTCTAACTATGGCTACACCTTC. This rearrangement joins TRBV4-1 to TRBJ1-2; no firm D call. The CDR3 has 19 amino acids. V was cut by 0 bases and J by 0 bases, with 20 bases left in between. Germline assignment: CDR1 MGHRA and CDR2 YSYEKL.